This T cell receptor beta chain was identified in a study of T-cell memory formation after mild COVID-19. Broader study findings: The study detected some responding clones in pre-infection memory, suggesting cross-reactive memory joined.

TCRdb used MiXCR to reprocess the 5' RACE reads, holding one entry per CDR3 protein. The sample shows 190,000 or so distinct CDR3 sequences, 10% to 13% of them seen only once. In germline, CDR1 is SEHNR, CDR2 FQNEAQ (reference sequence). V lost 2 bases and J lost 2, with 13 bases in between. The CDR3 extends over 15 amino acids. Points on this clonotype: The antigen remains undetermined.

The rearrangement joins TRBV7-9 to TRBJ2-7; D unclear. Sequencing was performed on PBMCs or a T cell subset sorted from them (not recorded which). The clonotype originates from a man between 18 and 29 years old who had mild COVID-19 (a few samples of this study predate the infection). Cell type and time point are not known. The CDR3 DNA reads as TGTGCCAGCAGCTTAAGTGGCGCAACCCCCTACGAGCAGTACTTC. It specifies CASSLSGATPYEQYF.